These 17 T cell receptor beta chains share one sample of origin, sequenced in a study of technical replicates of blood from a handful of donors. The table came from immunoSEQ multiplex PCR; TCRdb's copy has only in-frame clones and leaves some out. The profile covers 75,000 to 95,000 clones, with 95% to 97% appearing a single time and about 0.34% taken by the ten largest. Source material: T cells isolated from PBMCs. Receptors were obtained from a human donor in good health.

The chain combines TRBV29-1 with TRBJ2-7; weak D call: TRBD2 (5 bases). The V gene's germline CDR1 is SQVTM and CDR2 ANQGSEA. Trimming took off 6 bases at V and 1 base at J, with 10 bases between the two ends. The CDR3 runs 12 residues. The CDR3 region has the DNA TGCAGCGTGCGGGCAGGATCCTACGAGCAGTACTTC. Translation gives CSVRAGSYEQYF.

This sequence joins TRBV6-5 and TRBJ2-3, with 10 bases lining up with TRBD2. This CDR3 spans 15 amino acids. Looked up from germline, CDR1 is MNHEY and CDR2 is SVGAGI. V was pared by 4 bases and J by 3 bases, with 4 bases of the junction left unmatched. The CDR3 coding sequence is TGTGCCAGCAGTTTACTAGCGGGAAAGACAGATACGCAGTATTTT. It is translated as CASSLLAGKTDTQYF.

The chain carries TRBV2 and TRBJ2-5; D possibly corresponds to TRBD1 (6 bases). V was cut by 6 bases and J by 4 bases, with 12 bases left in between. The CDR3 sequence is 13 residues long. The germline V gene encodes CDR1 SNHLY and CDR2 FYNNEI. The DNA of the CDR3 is TGTGCCAGCAGCTCTAGCAGGGGAGAGACCCAGTACTTC. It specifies CASSSSRGETQYF. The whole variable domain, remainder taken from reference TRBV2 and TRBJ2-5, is EPEVTQTPSHQVTQMGQEVILRCVPISNHLYFYWYRQILGQKVEFLVSFYNNEISEKSEIFDDQFSVERPDGSNFTLKIRSTKLEDSAMYFCASSSSRGETQYFGPGTRLLVL.

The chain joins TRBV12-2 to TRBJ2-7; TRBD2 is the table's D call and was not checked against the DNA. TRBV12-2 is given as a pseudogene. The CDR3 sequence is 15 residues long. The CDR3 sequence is CASRSKREVTYEQYF. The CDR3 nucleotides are TGTGCAAGTCGCTCCAAGCGGGAGGTGACCTACGAGCAGTACTTC.

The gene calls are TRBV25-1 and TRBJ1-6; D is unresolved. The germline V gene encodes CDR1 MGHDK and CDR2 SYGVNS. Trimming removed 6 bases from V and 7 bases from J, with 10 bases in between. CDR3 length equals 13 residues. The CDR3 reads CASRGLLNSPLHF. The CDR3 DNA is TGTGCCAGCAGAGGACTGCTGAATTCACCCCTCCACTTT.

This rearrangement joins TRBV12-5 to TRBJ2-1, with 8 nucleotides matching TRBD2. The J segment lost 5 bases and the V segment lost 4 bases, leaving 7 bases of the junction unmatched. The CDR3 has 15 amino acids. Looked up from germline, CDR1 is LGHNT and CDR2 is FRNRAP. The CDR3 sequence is CASGWGLVANNEQFF. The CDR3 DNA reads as TGTGCTAGTGGTTGGGGACTAGTAGCGAACAATGAGCAGTTCTTC.

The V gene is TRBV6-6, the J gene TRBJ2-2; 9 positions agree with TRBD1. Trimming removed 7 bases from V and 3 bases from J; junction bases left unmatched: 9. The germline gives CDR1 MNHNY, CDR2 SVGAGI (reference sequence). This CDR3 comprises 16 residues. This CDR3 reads CASTDRDREYTGELFF. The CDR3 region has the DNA TGTGCCAGCACCGACCGGGACAGGGAATACACCGGGGAGCTGTTTTTT.

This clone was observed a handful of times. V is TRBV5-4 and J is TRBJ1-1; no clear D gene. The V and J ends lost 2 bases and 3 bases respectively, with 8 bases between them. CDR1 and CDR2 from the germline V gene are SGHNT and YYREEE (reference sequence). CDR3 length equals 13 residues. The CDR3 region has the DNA TGTGCCAGCAGCTTCTTTCGTGACACTGAAGCTTTCTTT. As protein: CASSFFRDTEAFF. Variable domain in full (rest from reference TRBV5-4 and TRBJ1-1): ETGVTQSPTHLIKTRGQQVTLRCSSQSGHNTVSWYQQALGQGPQFIFQYYREEENGRGNFPPRFSGLQFPNYSSELNVNALELDDSALYLCASSFFRDTEAFFGQGTRLTVV.

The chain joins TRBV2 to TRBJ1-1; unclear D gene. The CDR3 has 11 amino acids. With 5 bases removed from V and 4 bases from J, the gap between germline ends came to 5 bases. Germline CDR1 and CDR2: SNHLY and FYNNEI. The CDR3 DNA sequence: TGTGCCAGCAGTTCACTCACTGAAGCTTTCTTT. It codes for CASSSLTEAFF.

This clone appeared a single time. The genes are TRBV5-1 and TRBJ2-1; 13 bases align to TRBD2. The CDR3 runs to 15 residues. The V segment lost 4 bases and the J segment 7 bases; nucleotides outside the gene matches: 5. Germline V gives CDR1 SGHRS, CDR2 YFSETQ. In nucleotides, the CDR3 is TGCGCCAGCAGCGCCGGACTAGCGGGAGAAAATGAGCAGTTCTTC. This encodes CASSAGLAGENEQFF.

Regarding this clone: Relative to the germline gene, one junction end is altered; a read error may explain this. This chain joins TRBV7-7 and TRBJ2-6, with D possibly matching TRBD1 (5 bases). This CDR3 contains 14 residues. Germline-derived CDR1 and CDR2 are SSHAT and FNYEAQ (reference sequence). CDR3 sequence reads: CASSLTAGANVLTF. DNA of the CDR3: TGTGCTAGCAGCTTGACAGCTGGGGCCAACGTCCTGACTTTC.

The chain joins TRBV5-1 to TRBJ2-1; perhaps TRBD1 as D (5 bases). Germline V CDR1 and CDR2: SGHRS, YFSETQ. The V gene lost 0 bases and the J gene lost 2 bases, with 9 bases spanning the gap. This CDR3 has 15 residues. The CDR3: CASSLGTSPYNEQFF. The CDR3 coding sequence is TGCGCCAGCAGCTTGGGGACATCCCCCTACAATGAGCAGTTCTTC.

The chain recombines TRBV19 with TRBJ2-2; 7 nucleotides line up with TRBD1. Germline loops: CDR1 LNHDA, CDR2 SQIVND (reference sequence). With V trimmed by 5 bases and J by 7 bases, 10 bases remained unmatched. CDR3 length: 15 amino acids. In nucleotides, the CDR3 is TGTGCCAGTAGTCCCCCCAGGGGGACCGGCGGGGAGCTGTTTTTT. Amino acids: CASSPPRGTGGELFF. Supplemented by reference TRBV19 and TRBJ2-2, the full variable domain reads DGGITQSPKYLFRKEGQNVTLSCEQNLNHDAMYWYRQDPGQGLRLIYYSQIVNDFQKGDIAEGYSVSREKKESFPLTVTSAQKNPTAFYLCASSPPRGTGGELFFGEGSRLTVL.

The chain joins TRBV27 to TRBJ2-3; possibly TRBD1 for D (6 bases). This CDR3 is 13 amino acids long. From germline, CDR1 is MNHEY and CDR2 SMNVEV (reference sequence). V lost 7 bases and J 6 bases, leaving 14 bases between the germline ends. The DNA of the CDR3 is TGTGCCAGCAAAACCGGGACAACTGATACGCAGTATTTT. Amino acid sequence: CASKTGTTDTQYF.

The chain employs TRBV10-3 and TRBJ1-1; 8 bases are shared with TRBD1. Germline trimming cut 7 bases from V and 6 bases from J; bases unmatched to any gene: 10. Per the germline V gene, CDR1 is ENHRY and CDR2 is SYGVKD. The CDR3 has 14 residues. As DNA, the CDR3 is TGTGCCATCAACGCCGGACAGGGAAGCGCTGAAGCTTTCTTT. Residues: CAINAGQGSAEAFF.

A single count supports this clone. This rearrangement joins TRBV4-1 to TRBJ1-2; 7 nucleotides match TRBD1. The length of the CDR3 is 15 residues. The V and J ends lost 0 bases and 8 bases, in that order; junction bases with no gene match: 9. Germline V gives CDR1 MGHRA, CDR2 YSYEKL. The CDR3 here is CASSQELARGVGYTF. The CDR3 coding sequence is TGCGCCAGCAGCCAAGAATTGGCCAGGGGGGTCGGCTACACCTTC.

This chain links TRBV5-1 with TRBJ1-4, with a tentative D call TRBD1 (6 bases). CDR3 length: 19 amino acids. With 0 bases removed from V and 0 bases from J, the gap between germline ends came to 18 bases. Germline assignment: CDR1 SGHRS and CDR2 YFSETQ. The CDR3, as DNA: TGCGCCAGCAGCTTGGGAGGCTTAGCAGGGGCGGCAACTAATGAAAAACTGTTTTTT. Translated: CASSLGGLAGAATNEKLFF. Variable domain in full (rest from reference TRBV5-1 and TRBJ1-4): KAGVTQTPRYLIKTRGQQVTLSCSPISGHRSVSWYQQTPGQGLQFLFEYFSETQRNKGNFPGRFSGRQFSNSRSEMNVSTLELGDSALYLCASSLGGLAGAATNEKLFFGSGTQLSVL.